The subject of this entry is one T cell receptor (beta chain). Its antigen is unknown. Some clones are missing from TCRdb's copy, which holds only in-frame ones; the method was immunoSEQ multiplex PCR. The data hold 23,000 or so clones, with about 62% observed a single time. Trimming shortened V by 4 bases and J by 2 bases, and 18 bases separated the two germline ends. The CDR3 runs 17 residues. Looked up from germline, CDR1 is PRHDT and CDR2 is FYEKMQ (reference sequence). Treatment denoted: treatment-naive control, cytoreductive nephrectomy. Treatment-naive patients without radiation supplied the control tumors at nephrectomy. The data are from a study of radiation and T cells in renal cell carcinoma. Whole-study findings and limits: Only small tumor regions of 0.85 to 1 g were sampled.

The sequencing here drew on tumor tissue, taken from a patient whose treatment was nephrectomy without radiotherapy. The chain joins TRBV13 to TRBJ1-3; the D gene is possibly TRBD1 (6 bases). This receptor was taken from a man in his forties with renal cell carcinoma. The CDR3 DNA reads TGTGCCAGCAGCTCAATAATGTCAGGGGTTGCTGGAAACACCATATATTTT. Its translation: CASSSIMSGVAGNTIYF.